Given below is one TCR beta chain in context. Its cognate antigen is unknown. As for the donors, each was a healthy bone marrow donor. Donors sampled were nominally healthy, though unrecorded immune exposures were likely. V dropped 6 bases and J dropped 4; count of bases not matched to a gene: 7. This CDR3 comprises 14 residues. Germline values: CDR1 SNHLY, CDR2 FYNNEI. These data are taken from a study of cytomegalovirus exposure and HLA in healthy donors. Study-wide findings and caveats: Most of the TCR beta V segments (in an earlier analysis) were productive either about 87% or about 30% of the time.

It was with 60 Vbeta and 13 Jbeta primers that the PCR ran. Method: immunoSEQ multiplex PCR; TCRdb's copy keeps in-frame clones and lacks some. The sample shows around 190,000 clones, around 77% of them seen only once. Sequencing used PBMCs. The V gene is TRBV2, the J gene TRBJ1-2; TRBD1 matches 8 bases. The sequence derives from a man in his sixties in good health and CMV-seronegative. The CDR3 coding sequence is TGTGCCAGCAGACGGACAGGGAGCCTCTATGGCTACACCTTC. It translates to CASRRTGSLYGYTF.